Included here is one T cell receptor beta chain sequence, with context. Its antigen is not identified. V lost 8 bases to trimming and J lost 4 bases; unmatched junction nucleotides: 8. Germline lookup yields CDR1 ENHRY and CDR2 SYGVKD. The CDR3 consists of 14 residues. The data were obtained in a study of cytomegalovirus exposure and HLA in healthy donors. The repertoire was sequenced with immunoSEQ multiplex PCR; TCRdb's copy has only in-frame clones and lacks some. The sample lists 300,000 to 450,000 clones; roughly 85% were seen once. Study outcomes and limitations: Rarity marked most TCR sequences, yet some public TCRs occurred in many donors.

The chain has TRBV10-3 and TRBJ2-5; 9 nucleotides line up with TRBD2. The sequence was obtained from a woman aged 18-30 years in good health and CMV-seronegative. Sequenced: PBMCs. The CDR3 bases are TGTGCCATCGGGGGGGGTAGCGGGAGAGAGACCCAGTACTTC. Translating gives CAIGGGSGRETQYF.